This TCR beta chain was sequenced in a study of cytomegalovirus exposure and HLA in healthy donors. Study at large: A preliminary data release comprised tens of millions of unique TCRs obtained from HLA-typed donors. Overall study results and limits: In most subjects, TCR beta sequences reportedly gave accurate predictions of HLA-A and HLA-B alleles.

Germline V CDR1 and CDR2: KGHSH, LQKENI. CDR3 size: 16 residues. J lost 1 base, V lost 3 bases, and 8 bases had no gene match. Primers for the PCR totalled 60 Vbeta and 13 Jbeta. Original processing notes: The authors later counted tens of millions of unique TCR beta chains, around 9.9 million of them shared. Only in-frame clones appear in the TCRdb table, and some are missing; sequencing was by immunoSEQ multiplex PCR. The DNA was the basis for D and trimming; V, J and clone size are from that table. The listing contains about 200,000 clones. Notes on this clone: The antigen is unknown.

Material for sequencing was PBMCs. This TCR was recovered from a girl aged 2 to 10 in good health and CMV-seropositive. This sequence joins TRBV18 and TRBJ2-5, with 7 bases lining up with TRBD2. CDR3 nucleotides: TGTGCCAGCTCACCGGCGCTAGCGGTCTTCCAAGAGACCCAGTACTTC. Translating it yields CASSPALAVFQETQYF.